Following are 16 T cell receptor beta chains from one sample sequenced in a study of beta chain features in type 1 diabetes. Whole-study findings and limits: Type 1 diabetes patients had TCRB CDR3s that were shorter (moderately but significantly so) in all four CD4+ subsets.

Since all of the isolated RNA was reverse transcribed, expressed TCRB transcripts were what got sequenced. Only in-frame clones appear in the TCRdb table, and some are missing; sequencing was by immunoSEQ multiplex PCR. The table has roughly 700,000 clones, 13% seen once. Their target antigens are unknown. The specimen sequenced was naive CD4+ T cells from blood. These TCRs come from a man aged 18 to 30 with type 1 diabetes.

This clone was detected only a few times. The V gene is TRBV14, the J gene TRBJ1-2; perhaps TRBD1 as D (5 bases). Looked up from germline, CDR1 is SGHDN and CDR2 is FVKESK. V lost 0 bases and J lost 5, with 13 bases in between. The CDR3 is 15 amino acids. The CDR3 DNA follows: TGTGCCAGCAGCCAAGATAACCAGGGTTGGTATGGCTACACCTTC. This sequence encodes CASSQDNQGWYGYTF.

The rearrangement joins TRBV27 to TRBJ1-4; no clear D gene. This CDR3 region has 15 residues. Germline V gene data show CDR1 as MNHEY and CDR2 as SMNVEV (reference sequence). V dropped 5 bases and J dropped 0 bases, with 10 bases sitting between them. This CDR3 is CASSPLMSTNEKLFF. For the CDR3, the DNA is TGTGCCAGCAGTCCCCTGATGTCAACTAATGAAAAACTGTTTTTT.

This clone came up a few times. This chain connects TRBV30 to TRBJ2-5; D is uncertain. V was cut by 0 bases and J by 5 bases, with 10 bases left in between. CDR1 GTSNPN and CDR2 SVGIG come from the germline V gene (reference sequence). The CDR3 has 13 amino acids. CDR3 DNA sequence: TGTGCCTGGAGTGTACAGTCCGGGGAGACCCAGTACTTC. Translated: CAWSVQSGETQYF.

This chain links TRBV29-1 with TRBJ1-4; D is unresolved. The germline V gene has CDR1 SQVTM and CDR2 ANQGSEA. Trimming took 4 bases from V and 2 from J, leaving 11 bases between them. The CDR3 extends over 14 amino acids. In nucleotides, the CDR3 is TGCAGCGTTGTCTCGGCAGTTACTAATGAAAAACTGTTTTTT. Protein: CSVVSAVTNEKLFF.

A few counts support this clone. V is TRBV18 and J is TRBJ2-7; D is unclear. Germline V CDR1 and CDR2: KGHSH, LQKENI. Trimming stripped 3 bases from V and 0 bases from J, with 6 bases between. The CDR3 has 13 amino acids. The CDR3 coding sequence is TGTGCCAGCTCACCTCCCCACTCCTACGAGCAGTACTTC. Translated, it gives CASSPPHSYEQYF.

This clone was counted between two and nine times. The chain is built from TRBV30 and TRBJ2-3; D may be TRBD1 or TRBD2 (5 bases each). CDR1 is GTSNPN, CDR2 SVGIG, per germline (reference sequence). The CDR3 runs 13 residues. The V end lost 2 bases, the J end lost 1 base, and 7 bases lay between the germline ends. The CDR3 loop reads CAWSLGGTDTQYF. CDR3 sequence (DNA): TGTGCCTGGAGTTTGGGGGGCACAGATACGCAGTATTTT.

This clone was counted a few times. The chain combines TRBV4-1 with TRBJ2-3; 8 bases align to TRBD2. There are 15 residues in the CDR3. Per the germline V gene, CDR1 is MGHRA and CDR2 is YSYEKL. Trimming at V came to 6 bases and at J to 1 base, leaving 6 bases not matched to a gene. CDR3 residues: CASRLAGLRTDTQYF. DNA of the CDR3: TGCGCCAGCAGGTTAGCGGGGTTGCGCACAGATACGCAGTATTTT.

The J gene is TRBJ1-1, the V gene TRBV19, with 8 nucleotides matching TRBD1. Losses at the gene ends were 5 bases for V and 0 bases for J; bases not matched to a gene: 5. The germline gives CDR1 LNHDA, CDR2 SQIVND (reference sequence). This CDR3 region has 15 residues. Written as DNA, the CDR3 is TGTGCCAGTAGTTACGGGACAGGCATGAACACTGAAGCTTTCTTT. Its translation: CASSYGTGMNTEAFF.

The chain recombines TRBV15 with TRBJ1-2; maybe TRBD1 (6 bases). CDR1 LNHNV and CDR2 YYDKDF come from the germline V gene (reference sequence). The germline V and J ends were trimmed by 1 base and 7 bases, with 13 bases remaining between them. The CDR3 runs 14 residues. In nucleotides, the CDR3 is TGTGCCACCAGCAGAGCGAGGACAGAGAGTGGCTACACCTTC. It specifies CATSRARTESGYTF.

The chain carries TRBV4-1 and TRBJ1-5, with TRBD1 matching over 7 bases. This CDR3 region has 18 residues. J lost 5 bases, V lost 0 bases, and 13 bases had no gene match. In germline, CDR1 is MGHRA, CDR2 YSYEKL. The CDR3 here is CASSQDPGQGGPHQPQHF. As DNA, the CDR3 is TGCGCCAGCAGCCAAGATCCCGGCCAGGGGGGACCCCATCAGCCCCAGCATTTT.

V is TRBV15 and J is TRBJ1-2; D is unresolved. This CDR3 region has 14 residues. Germline loops: CDR1 LNHNV, CDR2 YYDKDF (reference sequence). Trimming stripped 0 bases from V and 2 bases from J, with 7 bases between. CDR3 residues: CATSRDDRNYGYTF. CDR3 bases: TGTGCCACCAGCAGAGATGACCGAAACTATGGCTACACCTTC.

Only a few counts were recorded for this clone. The chain links TRBV29-1 to TRBJ2-7; D may match TRBD1 or TRBD2 (5 bases each). Trimming shortened V by 8 bases and J by 2 bases, and 16 bases separated the two germline ends. Germline V gene sequence: CDR1 SQVTM, CDR2 ANQGSEA. This CDR3 comprises 13 residues. CDR3 bases: TGCAGCTTCACCGGGGCCCTCCCCTACGAGCAGTACTTC. Translated: CSFTGALPYEQYF.

This clone was found a few times. CDR3 sequence: CASSLGLAGDQAYEQYF. The CDR3 bases are TGTGCCAGCAGTCTAGGACTAGCGGGGGACCAAGCCTACGAGCAGTACTTC. This rearrangement joins TRBV27 to TRBJ2-7; 13 nucleotides line up with TRBD2. The germline V gene encodes CDR1 MNHEY and CDR2 SMNVEV (reference sequence). Trimming cost V 5 bases and J 2 bases; bases outside gene matches: 9. This CDR3 has 17 amino acids.

This chain connects TRBV29-1 to TRBJ1-2; D is perhaps TRBD1 (5 bases). The CDR3 consists of 11 residues. V lost 5 bases, J lost 8 bases, and 12 bases lay in between. Germline V gene data show CDR1 as SQVTM and CDR2 as ANQGSEA. CDR3: CSVNGAGGYTF. The CDR3 DNA reads TGCAGCGTTAACGGGGCAGGGGGCTACACCTTC.

The gene calls are TRBV7-9 and TRBJ2-7; D might be TRBD2 (6 bases). CDR1 is SEHNR and CDR2 is FQNEAQ in the germline V gene (reference sequence). The CDR3 has 14 residues. V shed 8 bases and J shed 7 bases, with 21 bases lying between them. In DNA form, the CDR3 reads TGTGCCAGCGGCCGGGAGAGGGTTTCCGAGGAGCAGTACTTC. Protein sequence: CASGRERVSEEQYF.

This chain links TRBV30 with TRBJ2-3, with TRBD1 as a possible D gene (6 bases). CDR1 GTSNPN and CDR2 SVGIG come from the germline V gene (reference sequence). This CDR3 has 14 residues. V was cut by 4 bases and J by 4 bases, with 15 bases left in between. CDR3 protein: CAWKGGSAPDTQYF. The CDR3 coding sequence is TGTGCCTGGAAAGGGGGATCGGCGCCAGATACGCAGTATTTT.